This T cell receptor (beta chain) is drawn from a study of T cell responses to AZD1222 COVID-19 vaccine. A word on this clone: Its antigen is undetermined.

CDR1 is SGHNT, CDR2 YENEEA, per germline. Deletions cut 0 bases from V and 11 bases from J, with 23 bases between. The CDR3 consists of 17 residues. Study findings and constraints: Variant regions that are unmutated are reportedly the target of nearly half of spike-specific TCRs. The donor cohort was predominantly white British with a female majority, and clonal diversity may have been underestimated. Baseline serology detected seropositivity in only six AZD1222 recipients.

Measured with immunoSEQ multiplex PCR; TCRdb has only the in-frame clones, and not every one. Of 200,000 to 250,000 clones listed, 85% to 95% are singletons. The chain couples TRBV11-3 to TRBJ1-5; a weak D match, TRBD1 (6 bases). The TCR comes from an adult in good health. Sequencing used peripheral blood, obtained on day 0 of MenACWY control vaccination. The CDR3 sequence: CASSLDRVGGHRSTQHF. DNA for the CDR3: TGTGCCAGCAGCTTAGATCGGGTAGGGGGACACCGATCGACCCAGCATTTT.